This is a list of T cell receptor beta chains from one sample in a study of Tregs in tolerant kidney transplant recipients. This table comes from immunoSEQ multiplex PCR, and its TCRdb copy is limited to in-frame clones, with some not included. The data show about 52,000 clones, approximately 90% seen once. The source was CD8+ T cells from blood (PBMCs), collected 24 months after the transplant. The receptors here all came from a human patient who received a combined kidney and bone marrow transplant. Some T cells may arise from the graft donor. The CDR3 runs from the conserved cysteine through the conserved F or W. Fields, in order: clone size, J gene, V gene, D gene, CDR3 protein, CDR3 DNA. A D gene is named only where the DNA matches it firmly. Clone size is not always given. Where it is, it says once, few, many or a class for expanded clones.

-,TRBJ2-7,TRBV9,-,CASSPRGPSYEQYF,TGTGCCAGCAGCCCCCGAGGTCCCTCCTACGAGCAGTACTTC
-,TRBJ2-3,TRBV19,TRBD1,CASSPQSTGGSLYF,TGTGCCAGTAGTCCACAATCGACAGGGGGTTCTCTGTATTTT
-,TRBJ2-7,TRBV10-3,-,CAISPWTVVSYEQYF,TGTGCCATCAGTCCATGGACAGTTGTCTCCTACGAGCAGTACTTC
-,TRBJ2-5,TRBV9,TRBD2,CASSVGGGGYQETQYF,TGTGCCAGCAGCGTAGGTGGGGGGGGGTACCAAGAGACCCAGTACTTC
-,TRBJ2-7,TRBV7-9,TRBD2,CASSLERAGGGFYEQYF,TGTGCCAGCAGCTTAGAGAGGGCGGGAGGGGGGTTCTACGAGCAGTACTTC
few,TRBJ2-7,TRBV28,TRBD2,CASTPRTGGPYEQYF,TGTGCCAGCACCCCTCGGACGGGGGGGCCCTACGAGCAGTACTTC
-,TRBJ2-1,TRBV9,-,CASAQASEMKNEQFF,TGTGCCAGCGCACAGGCTAGCGAGATGAAGAATGAGCAGTTCTTC
-,TRBJ2-7,TRBV9,TRBD1,CASSVAQGQARGEQYF,TGTGCCAGCAGCGTAGCTCAGGGACAGGCAAGGGGCGAGCAGTACTTC
-,TRBJ2-7,TRBV11-3,TRBD1,CASSQRTGGYEQYF,TGTGCCAGCAGCCAACGGACAGGGGGCTACGAGCAGTACTTC
-,TRBJ1-6,TRBV6-5,TRBD1,CASSYTGQGSSPLHF,TGTGCCAGCAGTTACACTGGACAGGGTAGTTCACCCCTCCACTTT
-,TRBJ2-3,TRBV7-3,-,CASSLIGLTDTQYF,TGTGCCAGCAGCTTAATTGGCTTGACAGATACGCAGTATTTT
-,TRBJ1-5,TRBV4-3,-,CASSQNRNQPQHF,TGCGCCAGCAGCCAGAACAGAAATCAGCCCCAGCATTTT
-,TRBJ2-2,TRBV7-9,-,CASRNGGELFF,TGTGCCAGCAGAAACGGCGGGGAGCTGTTTTTT
-,TRBJ2-7,TRBV29-1,TRBD2,CSVGASGKLYEQYF,TGCAGCGTTGGGGCTAGCGGGAAGCTCTACGAGCAGTACTTC
-,TRBJ2-7,TRBV7-8,-,CASSLNTGSYEQYF,TGTGCCAGCAGCCTGAATACCGGTTCCTACGAGCAGTACTTC
-,TRBJ1-3,TRBV7-2,-,CASSFNSGNTIYF,TGTGCCAGCAGCTTTAACTCTGGAAACACCATATATTTT
-,TRBJ2-5,TRBV13,TRBD1,CASSSTGETQYF,TGTGCCAGCAGCTCGACAGGGGAGACCCAGTACTTC
once,TRBJ2-2,TRBV7-6,TRBD2,CASSWTSGGHLGTGELFF,TGTGCCAGCAGCTGGACTAGCGGGGGGCACCTCGGGACCGGGGAGCTGTTTTTT
-,TRBJ2-5,TRBV29-1,-,CSVEVLTKGTQYF,TGCAGCGTTGAAGTCCTGACTAAGGGGACCCAGTACTTC
-,TRBJ2-1,TRBV10-3,-,CAISEALLGRGGYNEQFF,TGTGCCATCAGTGAGGCATTATTGGGTAGGGGAGGCTACAATGAGCAGTTCTTC
-,TRBJ2-7,TRBV7-9,TRBD2,CASSTQGTSGISSYEQYF,TGTGCCAGCAGCACACAAGGGACTAGCGGGATAAGCTCCTACGAGCAGTACTTC
once,TRBJ1-2,TRBV6-1,-,CASSELLPGPKGYGYTF,TGTGCCAGCAGTGAATTACTCCCAGGTCCGAAAGGCTATGGCTACACCTTC
few,TRBJ1-1,TRBV28,-,CASSLFARATEAFF,TGTGCCAGCAGTTTATTCGCGAGGGCCACTGAAGCTTTCTTT
-,TRBJ2-7,TRBV5-4,-,CASSLSSAPYEQYF,TGTGCCAGCAGCTTGTCTAGCGCACCTTACGAGCAGTACTTC
-,TRBJ1-5,TRBV27,-,CASSLSSGNLGNQPQHF,TGTGCCAGCAGTTTATCGTCAGGGAATTTAGGCAATCAGCCCCAGCATTTT
-,TRBJ2-7,TRBV15,-,CATSRVAQGRGEQYF,TGTGCCACCAGCAGAGTGGCACAGGGAAGAGGCGAGCAGTACTTC
-,TRBJ1-1,TRBV7-3,-,CASSSGESKAFF,TGTGCCAGCAGCTCAGGGGAGTCTAAGGCTTTCTTT
-,TRBJ2-6,TRBV5-1,TRBD1,CASSSSGQGTLSGANVLTF,TGCGCCAGCAGCTCTTCTGGACAGGGGACCCTCTCTGGGGCCAACGTCCTGACTTTC
-,TRBJ2-1,TRBV4-3,TRBD1,CASSQDPPGQGFEQFF,TGCGCCAGCAGCCAAGATCCCCCTGGACAGGGTTTTGAGCAGTTCTTC
once,TRBJ2-7,TRBV4-3,TRBD2,CASSQGPLLAGGPHEQYF,TGCGCCAGCAGCCAAGGTCCCCTACTAGCGGGAGGGCCCCACGAGCAGTACTTC
-,TRBJ2-7,TRBV9,-,CASSPRAVESYEQYF,TGTGCCAGCAGCCCCCGTGCTGTCGAGTCCTACGAGCAGTACTTC
-,TRBJ2-2,TRBV5-6,TRBD2,CAMTGTSYTGELFF,TGTGCCATGACCGGGACTAGCTACACCGGGGAGCTGTTTTTT
-,TRBJ2-5,TRBV6-4,TRBD2,CASSKTSGGQETQYF,TGTGCCAGCAGTAAGACTAGCGGGGGACAAGAGACCCAGTACTTC
-,TRBJ2-7,TRBV6-4,-,CASSEGQILYF,TGTGCCAGCAGTGAGGGCCAGATTCTGTACTTC
-,TRBJ2-1,TRBV27,TRBD2,CASSLSGGGGYNEQFF,TGTGCCAGCAGTTTATCGGGCGGGGGGGGTTACAATGAGCAGTTCTTC
-,TRBJ2-3,TRBV10-3,TRBD2,CAISDQREGPRDTQYF,TGTGCCATCAGTGATCAGCGGGAGGGCCCTCGAGATACGCAGTATTTT
once,TRBJ1-6,TRBV4-3,-,CASSQDIWSSYNSPLHF,TGCGCCAGCAGCCAAGATATCTGGAGCTCCTATAATTCACCCCTCCACTTT
-,TRBJ2-7,TRBV28,TRBD2,CASSPLGLPYEQYF,TGTGCCAGCAGTCCGCTGGGACTACCCTACGAGCAGTACTTC
-,TRBJ2-1,TRBV7-3,-,CASSLGGGLYNEQFF,TGTGCCAGCAGCTTAGGGGGGGGGCTTTACAATGAGCAGTTCTTC
-,TRBJ2-2,TRBV2,TRBD2,CASRVGLAGRGHGELFF,TGTGCCAGCAGAGTGGGACTAGCGGGACGGGGCCACGGGGAGCTGTTTTTT
-,TRBJ2-3,TRBV4-3,-,CASSQEQQADTQYF,TGCGCCAGCAGCCAGGAACAGCAGGCAGATACGCAGTATTTT
-,TRBJ1-1,TRBV13,-,CASSLGRVNTEAFF,TGTGCCAGCAGCTTAGGCAGGGTTAACACTGAAGCTTTCTTT
-,TRBJ2-7,TRBV19,-,CASSIAGHYEQYF,TGTGCCAGTAGTATAGCGGGACATTACGAGCAGTACTTC
-,TRBJ1-2,TRBV5-1,TRBD1,CASSTGQGEFYGYTF,TGCGCCAGCAGCACTGGGCAGGGGGAATTTTATGGCTACACCTTC
-,TRBJ2-7,TRBV6-5,-,CASSDRPRLPYEQYF,TGTGCCAGCAGCGACCGCCCGCGGCTACCCTACGAGCAGTACTTC
once,TRBJ2-3,TRBV7-3,-,CASSPGGTDTQYF,TGTGCCAGCAGCCCCGGGGGCACAGATACGCAGTATTTT
-,TRBJ2-2,TRBV25-1,-,CASSRTRVTGELFF,TGTGCCAGCAGTCGAACTAGAGTCACCGGGGAGCTGTTTTTT
-,TRBJ2-5,TRBV2,TRBD2,CASSEWASGRTETQYF,TGTGCCAGCAGTGAGTGGGCTAGCGGGAGAACGGAGACCCAGTACTTC
-,TRBJ2-6,TRBV19,TRBD2,CASSIVTERDSGANVLTF,TGTGCCAGTAGTATCGTTACGGAGCGGGACTCTGGGGCCAACGTCCTGACTTTC
once,TRBJ2-5,TRBV7-6,TRBD1,CASSFGTGGVQETQYF,TGTGCCAGCAGCTTCGGGACAGGGGGGGTACAAGAGACCCAGTACTTC